This T cell receptor (beta chain) emerged from a study of CD4 T cells in relation to SARS-CoV-2 and coronaviruses. Study summary: ViraFEST: approximately eleven-day antigen culture of PBMCs, then TCR beta CDR3 sequencing. No peptide or an HIV-1 Nef peptide pool served as negative control.

The unexposed donors gave CD4+ T cells in about 2011-2018, prior to COVID-19. Isolation of CD4+ T cells took place after around 11 days in culture. To note about this clone: Its antigen is undetermined.

Assay used: immunoSEQ multiplex PCR; TCRdb lists only in-frame clones, some missing. This table holds roughly 23,000 clones, about 70% found once. Findings and limits, study-wide: Roughly three fifths of donors had memory CD4+ clonotypes crossrecognizing SARS-CoV-2 and common cold coronavirus spike.

Sequencing was done on a sample of CD4+ T cells from PBMCs, cultured in vitro. The receptor was isolated from a human donor in good health.

The CDR3 loop is CASSLGGQGGHNEQFF. The CDR3 coding sequence is TGCGCCAGCAGCTTGGGGGGACAAGGTGGCCACAATGAGCAGTTCTTC. V usage is TRBV5-1 and J usage is TRBJ2-1; weak D call: TRBD1 (6 bases). This CDR3 is built from 16 residues. The V gene's germline CDR1 is SGHRS and CDR2 YFSETQ. With 0 bases removed from V and 5 bases from J, the gap between germline ends came to 15 bases.